This T cell receptor beta chain was recorded in a study of shared clonotypes between healthy human individuals. Overall study: The study enrolled a couple of women and a few men aged 18 to 49.

CDR1 is LNHNV, CDR2 YYDKDF, per germline (reference sequence). The CDR3 runs to 15 residues. V gave up 0 bases and J gave up 5 bases, with 14 bases separating them. Only in-frame clones appear in the TCRdb table, and some are missing; sequencing was by immunoSEQ multiplex PCR. This sample has about 2 million clones, with 90% to 95% found just once. General study results and limits: Represented diversity, genetic and exposure-history alike, was limited by few donors. Sharing across four donors was highest in naive CD4 (roughly 5%) and lowest in memory CD8 (around 0.4%).

Each of the donors was a healthy adult who was HIV-negative and had not had a recent acute infection or vaccination. Details on this clone: The antigen is undetermined.

Sequencing input: naive CD4+ T cells sorted from blood. The subset is: CD45RA+ positively selected. The source of this sequence is a man aged 18 to 29 in good health. This sequence joins TRBV15 and TRBJ2-7; D is ambiguous. CDR3 bases: TGTGCCACCAGCAGAGATATGGTTTTAGCCCACGAGCAGTACTTC. Protein product: CATSRDMVLAHEQYF.